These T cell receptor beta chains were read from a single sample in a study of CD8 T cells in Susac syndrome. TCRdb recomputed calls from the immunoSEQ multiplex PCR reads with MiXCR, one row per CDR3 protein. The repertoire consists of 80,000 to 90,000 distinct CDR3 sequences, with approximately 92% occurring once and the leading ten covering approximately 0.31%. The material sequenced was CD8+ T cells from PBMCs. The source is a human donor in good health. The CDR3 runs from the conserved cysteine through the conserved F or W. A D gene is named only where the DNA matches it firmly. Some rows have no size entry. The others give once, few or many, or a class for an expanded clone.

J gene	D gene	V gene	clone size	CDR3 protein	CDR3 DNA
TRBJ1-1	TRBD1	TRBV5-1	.	CASSLDRTGIEEAFF	TGCGCCAGCAGCTTGGACCGGACAGGGATTGAAGAGGCTTTCTTT
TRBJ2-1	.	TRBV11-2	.	CASSLEVLVFYNEQFF	TGTGCCAGCAGCTTAGAGGTACTAGTGTTCTACAATGAGCAGTTCTTC
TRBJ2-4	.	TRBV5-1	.	CASTPTGGDIQYF	TGCGCCAGCACCCCAACAGGGGGGGACATTCAGTACTTC
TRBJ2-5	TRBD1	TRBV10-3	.	CAIRPGQGLFETQYF	TGTGCCATCAGGCCAGGACAGGGGTTATTCGAGACCCAGTACTTC
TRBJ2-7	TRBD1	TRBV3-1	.	CASSPGQQLYYEQYF	TGTGCCAGCAGCCCGGGACAGCAGTTATACTACGAGCAGTACTTC
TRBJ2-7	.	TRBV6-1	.	CASSEESRYEQYF	TGTGCCAGCAGTGAAGAAAGTAGATACGAGCAGTACTTC
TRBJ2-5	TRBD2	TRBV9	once	CASSVEVAGAAGETQYF	TGTGCCAGCAGCGTAGAAGTAGCGGGGGCCGCGGGGGAGACCCAGTACTTC
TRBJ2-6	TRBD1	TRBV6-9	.	CASRHRQGQAGANVLTF	TGTGCCAGCAGACACCGACAGGGGCAAGCTGGGGCCAACGTCCTGACTTTC
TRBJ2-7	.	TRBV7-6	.	CASSEGELSHYEQYF	TGTGCCAGCAGCGAGGGGGAATTGAGCCACTACGAGCAGTACTTC
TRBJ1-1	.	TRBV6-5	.	CASSYSQDRMNTEAFF	TGTGCCAGCAGTTACTCGCAGGACCGCATGAACACTGAAGCTTTCTTT
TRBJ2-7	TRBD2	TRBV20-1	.	CSARPTSGGDYEQYF	TGCAGTGCTAGACCTACTAGCGGGGGGGATTACGAGCAGTACTTC
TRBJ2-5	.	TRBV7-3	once	CASSFHSRETQYF	TGTGCCAGCAGCTTTCACAGCAGGGAGACCCAGTACTTC
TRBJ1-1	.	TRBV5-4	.	CASSFGGLTEAFF	TGTGCCAGCAGCTTCGGGGGGCTGACTGAAGCTTTCTTT
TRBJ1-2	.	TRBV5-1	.	CASSQLGNYGYTF	TGCGCCAGCAGCCAGTTGGGGAACTATGGCTACACCTTC
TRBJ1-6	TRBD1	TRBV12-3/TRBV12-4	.	CASSPGQGRSPLHF	TGTGCCAGCAGCCCGGGACAGGGCCGTTCACCCCTCCACTTT
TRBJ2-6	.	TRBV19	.	CASSATGTGANVLTF	TGTGCCAGTAGTGCCACAGGGACCGGGGCCAACGTCCTGACTTTC
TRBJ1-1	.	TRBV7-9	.	CASRSGQLYTEAFF	TGTGCCAGCAGATCCGGACAGCTTTACACTGAAGCTTTCTTT